Below, 10 T cell receptor beta chains from the same sample are listed, as sequenced in a study of blood T cells in healthy people across ages. Primers used in a second PCR of roughly 7 to 12 cycles were a sample-barcoded 5' primer and a J-beta primer mix. TCRdb itself ran the 5' RACE reads through MiXCR, one entry per CDR3 protein. The sample holds some 1.5 million distinct CDR3 sequences, approximately 30% seen once. Sequences were obtained from blood. These receptors were collected from a woman between 25 and 40 years old in good health.

Concerning this clonotype: A junction boundary mismatches the germline segment, possibly from a read error. The CDR3 nucleotides read TGCAGCGCCGATGGGGGGGCCCCAGATATGCAGTATTTT. It specifies CSADGGAPDMQYF. The rearrangement uses TRBV29-1 and TRBJ2-3; possible D gene TRBD2, 7 bases. This CDR3 comprises 13 residues. Per the germline V gene, CDR1 is SQVTM and CDR2 is ANQGSEA.

This clonotype was seen a handful of times. This chain joins TRBV3-1 and TRBJ2-1, with TRBD2 as a possible D gene (5 bases). Germline values: CDR1 LGHDT, CDR2 YNNKEL (reference sequence). The CDR3 is 12 residues long. Trimming removed 1 base from V and 9 bases from J, with 7 bases in between. Here the CDR3 DNA reads TGTGCCAGCAGCCAAGCGGGGTTTGAGCAGTTCTTC. It yields the protein CASSQAGFEQFF.

The chain links TRBV5-1 to TRBJ1-5; D gene ambiguous. CDR3 size: 16 residues. Germline V gives CDR1 SGHRS, CDR2 YFSETQ. V was clipped by 1 base and J by 0 bases, with 11 bases between them. The CDR3 bases are TGCGCCAGCAGCTTGTCCGGAGGGAATAGCAATCAGCCCCAGCATTTT. This gives the protein CASSLSGGNSNQPQHF.

A word on this clonotype: Possible read error: a much larger clone is one base away. V gene TRBV15 combines with J gene TRBJ2-1; D remains unclear. The CDR3 has 12 amino acids. The V end was cut by 0 bases, the J end by 10 bases, with 7 bases between. Germline CDR1 and CDR2: LNHNV and YYDKDF (reference sequence). The DNA for the CDR3 is TGTGCCACCAGCAGAGAACCCTACGAGCAGTTCTTC. It encodes CATSREPYEQFF.

This clonotype was seen more than once but under ten times. CDR3 nucleotides: TGTGCCAGCAGCTTAGGGGCTAGCCCAGACGAGCAGTACTTC. Its translation: CASSLGASPDEQYF. The chain is built from TRBV13 and TRBJ2-7, with a possible D match to TRBD2 (5 bases). CDR1 and CDR2 (germline): PRHDT, FYEKMQ (reference sequence). V lost 0 bases and J lost 5, with 11 bases in between. This CDR3 is 14 amino acids long.

This clonotype was counted between two and nine times. This chain uses TRBV13 with TRBJ2-7; possibly TRBD1 for D (6 bases). The CDR3 consists of 12 residues. V lost 5 bases and J lost 9, with 14 bases in between. Germline V gene sequence: CDR1 PRHDT, CDR2 FYEKMQ (reference sequence). CDR3 sequence (DNA): TGTGCCAGCAGCCCCGCAGGGGAAGTGCAGTACTTC. This translates into CASSPAGEVQYF.

The chain combines TRBV20-1 with TRBJ1-5, with D uncertain. Germline CDR1 is DFQATT and CDR2 is SNEGSKA (reference sequence). CDR3 length: 14 residues. Trimming stripped 6 bases from V and 1 base from J, with 13 bases between. CDR3 amino acids: CSAGSAGSNQPQHF. The CDR3 region has the DNA TGCAGTGCCGGAAGCGCGGGGAGCAATCAGCCCCAGCATTTT.

The table lists this clonotype with a few counts. This chain links TRBV20-1 with TRBJ2-7, with D possibly TRBD1 on 6 matching bases. The germline V gene encodes CDR1 DFQATT and CDR2 SNEGSKA (reference sequence). V was shortened by 2 bases and J by 0 bases, with 14 bases between the two germline ends. The CDR3 is made up of 15 amino acids. CDR3 bases: TGCAGTGCTAGATCCCCGACAGGTAGCTCCTACGAGCAGTACTTC. Its protein is CSARSPTGSSYEQYF.

This clonotype was recorded many times. The chain combines TRBV7-2 with TRBJ2-5, with 7 positions matching TRBD1. The J segment lost 3 bases and the V segment lost 3 bases, leaving 4 bases of the junction unmatched. CDR3 length: 14 residues. Germline CDR1 SGHTA, CDR2 FQGNSA. CDR3 bases: TGTGCCAGCAGCTTCCAAGGGGGCGAAGAGACCCAGTACTTC. The encoded protein is CASSFQGGEETQYF.

The sample holds many counts of this clonotype. This chain joins TRBV9 and TRBJ2-3; TRBD2 agrees at 7 bases. J lost 0 bases, V lost 5 bases, and 3 bases had no gene match. CDR3 length: 14 residues. CDR1 and CDR2 from the germline V gene are SGDLS and YYNGEE. The CDR3: CASRSGMSTDTQYF. For the CDR3, the DNA is TGTGCCAGCAGGAGCGGGATGAGCACAGATACGCAGTATTTT.